This TCR beta chain is from a study of T cell clonality in common variable immunodeficiency. This clone was counted many times. The observed sequence ends 3 residues before the CDR3 terminus, with the missing tail filled in from the germline J gene. The junction had 9 bases not matched to a gene; V was cut back by 4 bases and J by 3 bases. Germline CDR1 reads MGHRA; CDR2 reads YSYEKL. The CDR3 loop spans 16 amino acids. Both groups were predominantly of Caucasian heritage. Measured with immunoSEQ multiplex PCR; TCRdb has only the in-frame clones, and not every one. Recorded here are 40,000 to 65,000 clones, none singletons.

The chain recombines TRBV4-1 with TRBJ2-5, with 9 bases fitting TRBD2. The TCR originated in a person between 18 and 75 years old in good health. Specimen: peripheral blood mononuclear cells. CDR3 sequence reads: CASSPLVTSGKETQYF. The CDR3 bases that were read are TGCGCCAGCAGCCCATTAGTGACTAGCGGTAAAGAGACC.